What follows describes a single TCR beta chain. Its antigen is as yet unknown. The source of the sample is a study of pediatric ulcerative colitis. The survey-level immunoSEQ assay was used. Measured with immunoSEQ multiplex PCR; TCRdb has only the in-frame clones, and not every one. The table shows approximately 5,000 clones, with about 89% occurring only once. Notes on the study in general: Compared with controls, ulcerative colitis showed greater blood-rectum clone sharing.

The receptor comes from a boy aged 5-17 years with mild ulcerative colitis. Sample: blood.

CDR3 nucleotides: TGTGCCAGCAGTACGACTAGCGGAGAGACCCAGTACTTC. It translates to CASSTTSGETQYF. V usage is TRBV6-4 and J usage is TRBJ2-5; 9 nucleotides align to TRBD2. Germline V gives CDR1 MRHNA, CDR2 SNTAGT. The CDR3 sequence is 13 residues long. The V segment lost 5 bases and the J segment 4 bases; nucleotides outside the gene matches: 2.